Given below is one TCR beta chain in context. The same CDR3 also results from other DNA sequences found in this sample. A split of CD4+ cells into CD45RA+ naive and CD45RA-negative memory subsets was performed. The repertoire was sequenced with immunoSEQ multiplex PCR; TCRdb's copy has only in-frame clones and lacks some. This sample yields over 2 million clones, of which roughly 96% are seen a single time; roughly 0.13% belongs to the top ten. The data belong to a study of shared clonotypes between healthy human individuals. This CDR3 contains 12 residues. V gave up 3 bases and J gave up 12 bases, with 12 bases separating them. Looked up from germline, CDR1 is MDHEN and CDR2 is SYDVKM.

Sample: naive CD4+ T cells sorted from blood. Subset reported: CD45RA+ positively selected. This TCR was sampled from a man between 18 and 29 years old in good health. The chain joins TRBV28 to TRBJ2-1; no clear D. DNA for the CDR3: TGTGCCAGCAGTTTGCCGGGCCTAGGGCAGTTCTTC. Translation: CASSLPGLGQFF.